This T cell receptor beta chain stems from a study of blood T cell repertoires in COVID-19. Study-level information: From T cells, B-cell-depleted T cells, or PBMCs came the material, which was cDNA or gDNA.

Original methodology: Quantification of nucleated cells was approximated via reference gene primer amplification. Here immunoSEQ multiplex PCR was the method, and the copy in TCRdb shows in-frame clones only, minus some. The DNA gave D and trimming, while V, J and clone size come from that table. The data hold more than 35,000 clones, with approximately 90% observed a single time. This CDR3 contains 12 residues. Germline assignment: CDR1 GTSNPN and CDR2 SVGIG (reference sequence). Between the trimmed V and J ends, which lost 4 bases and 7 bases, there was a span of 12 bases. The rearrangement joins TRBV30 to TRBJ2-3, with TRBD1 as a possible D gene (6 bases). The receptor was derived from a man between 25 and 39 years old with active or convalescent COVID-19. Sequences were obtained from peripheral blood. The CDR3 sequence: CAWTGGGHTQYF. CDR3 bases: TGTGCCTGGACTGGGGGCGGCCATACGCAGTATTTT.